The clone carrying this T cell receptor (beta chain) was observed once. This specimen comes from a study of blood T cell repertoires in COVID-19. About the research overall: T cells, B-cell-depleted T cells, or PBMCs provided the cDNA or gDNA that served as material.

The authors' processing: From reference gene primer amplification, estimates of nucleated cell counts were derived. The data were produced by immunoSEQ multiplex PCR, yet TCRdb's version contains in-frame clones alone and is incomplete. V and J calls plus clone size are reproduced from that table; the DNA served to infer D and trimming. The data show roughly 300,000 clones, with nearly 90% seen just once and 1.5% to 2% held by the top ten. V was shortened by 2 bases and J by 0 bases, with 5 bases between the two germline ends. The germline CDR1 and CDR2 sequences are MNHEY and SVGEGT. This CDR3 has 14 amino acids.

The V and J genes are TRBV6-2 or TRBV6-3 and TRBJ1-3; no reliable D call. The clonotype was recovered from a woman aged 30 to 39 with COVID-19, enrolled during active disease. The specimen was peripheral blood. CDR3: CASSYSRSGNTIYF. In nucleotides, the CDR3 is TGTGCCAGCAGTTACAGCCGCTCTGGAAACACCATATATTTT.